This TCR beta chain was retrieved from a study of technical replicates of blood from several donors. Per the germline V gene, CDR1 is SEHNR and CDR2 is FQNEAQ (reference sequence). This CDR3 comprises 15 residues. Trimming cost V 2 bases and J 5 bases, with 12 bases left between them. Profiling relied on immunoSEQ multiplex PCR, and the TCRdb table lists in-frame clones only, not all of them. Here the sample spans about 93,000 clones, about 95% being singletons. The chain uses TRBV7-9 and TRBJ1-4; maybe TRBD1 (6 bases). Input material: T cells isolated from PBMCs. The TCR sequence derives from a human donor in good health. Written as DNA, the CDR3 is TGTGCCAGCAGCTTAAGGTGGCAGGGGAATGAAAAACTGTTTTTT. This codes for CASSLRWQGNEKLFF.